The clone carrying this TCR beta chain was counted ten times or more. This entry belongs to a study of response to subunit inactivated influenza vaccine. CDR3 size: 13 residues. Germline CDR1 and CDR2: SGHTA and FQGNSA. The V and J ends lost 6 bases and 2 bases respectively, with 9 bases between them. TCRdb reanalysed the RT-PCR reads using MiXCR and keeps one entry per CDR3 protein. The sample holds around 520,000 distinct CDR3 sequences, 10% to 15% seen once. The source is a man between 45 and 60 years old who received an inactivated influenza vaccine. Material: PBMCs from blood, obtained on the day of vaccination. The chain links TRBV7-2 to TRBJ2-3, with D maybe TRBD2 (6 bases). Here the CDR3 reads CASSRDFTDTQYF. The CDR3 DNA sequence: TGTGCCAGCAGTCGGGACTTCACAGATACGCAGTATTTT. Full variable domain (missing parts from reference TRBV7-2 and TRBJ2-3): GAGVSQSPSNKVTEKGKDVELRCDPISGHTALYWYRQSLGQGLEFLIYFQGNSAPDKSGLPSDRFSAERTGGSVSTLTIQRTQQEDSAVYLCASSRDFTDTQYFGPGTRLTVL.